This record concerns one T cell receptor (beta chain) sequence. This entry is derived from a study of sequential checkpoint blockade in melanoma. This sample's treatment: randomized to nivolumab then ipilimumab (arm A) or the reverse (arm B). Repertoires were generated with immunoSEQ multiplex PCR, while TCRdb's copy carries only in-frame clones and drops some. The sample carries more than 3,500 clones, approximately 24% recorded once. Trimming at V came to 0 bases and at J to 8 bases, leaving 4 bases not matched to a gene. The CDR3 has 14 residues. Looked up from germline, CDR1 is MNHGY and CDR2 is SAAAGT.

V gene TRBV6-8 combines with J gene TRBJ1-3; TRBD1 aligns across 7 bases. This TCR came from a human donor with melanoma. The sample was tumor tissue (inferred from file names), taken from a patient given nivolumab and ipilimumab in sequence. CDR3 nucleotides: TGTGCCAGCAGTTACTCTCCAGGGGGAGACACCATATATTTT. Amino acids: CASSYSPGGDTIYF.